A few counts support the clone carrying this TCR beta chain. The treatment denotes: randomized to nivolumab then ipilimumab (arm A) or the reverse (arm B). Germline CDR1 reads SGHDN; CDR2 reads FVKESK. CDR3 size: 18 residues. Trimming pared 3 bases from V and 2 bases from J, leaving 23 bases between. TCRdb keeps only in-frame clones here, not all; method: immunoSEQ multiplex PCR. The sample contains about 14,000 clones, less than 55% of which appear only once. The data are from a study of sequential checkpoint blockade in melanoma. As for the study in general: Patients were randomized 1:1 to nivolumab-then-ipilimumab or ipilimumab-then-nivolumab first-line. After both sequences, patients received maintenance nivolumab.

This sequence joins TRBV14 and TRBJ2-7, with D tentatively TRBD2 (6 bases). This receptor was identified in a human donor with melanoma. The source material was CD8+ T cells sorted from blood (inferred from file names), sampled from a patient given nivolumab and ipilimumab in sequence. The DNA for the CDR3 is TGTGCCAGCAGCCAGGAACGGGGGTCAAGACTATTCCCCTACGAGCAGTACTTC. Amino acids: CASSQERGSRLFPYEQYF.